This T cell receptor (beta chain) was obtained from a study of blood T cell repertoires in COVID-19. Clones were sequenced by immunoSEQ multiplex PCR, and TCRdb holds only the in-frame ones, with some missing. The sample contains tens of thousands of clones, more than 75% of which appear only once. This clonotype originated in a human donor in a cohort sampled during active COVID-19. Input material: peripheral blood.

CDR3 in DNA: TGTGCCAGCAGCCAAGTGACGACTAGCACCGGGGAGCTGTTTTTT. It is translated as CASSQVTTSTGELFF. The V and J genes are TRBV4-2 and TRBJ2-2, with D possibly being TRBD2 (6 bases). The ends were cut back, 1 base at V and 4 bases at J, with 10 bases in the middle. The V gene's germline CDR1 is LGHNA and CDR2 YNFKEQ. The CDR3 loop spans 15 amino acids.